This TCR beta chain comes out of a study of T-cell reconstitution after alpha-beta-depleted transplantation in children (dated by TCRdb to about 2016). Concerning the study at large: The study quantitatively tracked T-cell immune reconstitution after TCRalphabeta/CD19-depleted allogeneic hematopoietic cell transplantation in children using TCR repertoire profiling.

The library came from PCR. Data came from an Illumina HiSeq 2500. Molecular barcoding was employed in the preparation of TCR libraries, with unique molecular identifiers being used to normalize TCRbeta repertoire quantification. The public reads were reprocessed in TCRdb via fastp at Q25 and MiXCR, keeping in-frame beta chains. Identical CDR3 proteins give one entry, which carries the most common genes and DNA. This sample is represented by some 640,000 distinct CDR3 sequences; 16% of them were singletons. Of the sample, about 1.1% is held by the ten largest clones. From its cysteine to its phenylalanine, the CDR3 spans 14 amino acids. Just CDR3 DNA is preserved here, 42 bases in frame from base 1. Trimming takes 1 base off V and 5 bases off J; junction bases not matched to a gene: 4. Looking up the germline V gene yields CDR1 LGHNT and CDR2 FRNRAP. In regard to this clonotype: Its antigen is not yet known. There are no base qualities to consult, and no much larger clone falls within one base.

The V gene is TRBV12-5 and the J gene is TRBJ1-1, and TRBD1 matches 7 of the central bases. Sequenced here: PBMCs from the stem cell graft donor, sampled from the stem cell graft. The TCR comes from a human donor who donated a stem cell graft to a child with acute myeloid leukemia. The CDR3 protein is CASGLATGWTEAFF. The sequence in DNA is TGTGCTAGTGGTTTGGCGACAGGGTGGACTGAAGCTTTCTTT.